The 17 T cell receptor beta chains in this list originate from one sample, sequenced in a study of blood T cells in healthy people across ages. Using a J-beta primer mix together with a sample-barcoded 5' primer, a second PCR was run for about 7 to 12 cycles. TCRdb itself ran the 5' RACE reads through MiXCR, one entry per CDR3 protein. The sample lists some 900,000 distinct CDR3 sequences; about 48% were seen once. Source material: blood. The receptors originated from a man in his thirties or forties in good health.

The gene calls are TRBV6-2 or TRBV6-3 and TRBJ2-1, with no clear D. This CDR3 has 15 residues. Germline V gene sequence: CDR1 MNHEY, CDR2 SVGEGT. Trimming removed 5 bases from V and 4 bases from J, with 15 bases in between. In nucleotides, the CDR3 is TGTGCCAGCAGTCAAGGGAACAGAGCTTACAATGAGCAGTTCTTC. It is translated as CASSQGNRAYNEQFF.

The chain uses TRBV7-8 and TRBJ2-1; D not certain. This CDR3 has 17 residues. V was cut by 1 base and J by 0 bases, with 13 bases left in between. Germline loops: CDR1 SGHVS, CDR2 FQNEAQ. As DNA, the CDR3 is TGTGCCAGCAGCTTAGTACCTCCCTGGAGCTCCTACAATGAGCAGTTCTTC. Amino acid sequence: CASSLVPPWSSYNEQFF. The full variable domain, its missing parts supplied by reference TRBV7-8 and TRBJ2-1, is GAGVSQSPRYKVAKRGQDVALRCDPISGHVSLFWYQQALGQGPEFLTYFQNEAQLDKSGLPSDRFFAERPEGSVSTLKIQRTQQEDSAVYLCASSLVPPWSSYNEQFFGPGTRLTVL.

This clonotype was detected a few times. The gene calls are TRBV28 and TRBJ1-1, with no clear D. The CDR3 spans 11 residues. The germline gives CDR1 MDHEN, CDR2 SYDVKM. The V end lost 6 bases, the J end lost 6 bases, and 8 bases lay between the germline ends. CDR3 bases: TGTGCCAGCAGGTTACGCGCTGAAGCTTTCTTT. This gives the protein CASRLRAEAFF.

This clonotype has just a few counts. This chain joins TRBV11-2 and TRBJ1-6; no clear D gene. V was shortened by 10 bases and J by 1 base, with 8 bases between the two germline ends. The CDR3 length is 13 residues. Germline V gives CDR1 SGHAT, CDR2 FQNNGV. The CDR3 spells CATSRSYNSPLHF. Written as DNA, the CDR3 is TGTGCCACCAGTCGGTCCTATAATTCACCCCTCCACTTT.

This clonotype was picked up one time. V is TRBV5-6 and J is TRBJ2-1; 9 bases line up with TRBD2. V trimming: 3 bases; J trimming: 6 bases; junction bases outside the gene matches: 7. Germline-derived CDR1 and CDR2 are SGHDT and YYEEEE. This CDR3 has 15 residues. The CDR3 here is CASSYGTSWGNEQFF. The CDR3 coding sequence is TGTGCCAGCAGCTACGGGACTAGCTGGGGCAATGAGCAGTTCTTC.

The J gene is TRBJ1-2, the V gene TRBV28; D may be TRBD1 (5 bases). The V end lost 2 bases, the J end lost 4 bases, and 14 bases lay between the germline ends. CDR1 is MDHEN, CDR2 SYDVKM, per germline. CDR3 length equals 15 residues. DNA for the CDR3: TGTGCCAGCAGTTTAATCGGGCAGGGTGGCTATGGCTACACCTTC. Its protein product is CASSLIGQGGYGYTF.

CDR3 DNA: TGTGCCAGCAGTCTCCGGACCATAGCGGGGGGTAGCACAGATACGCAGTATTTT. This sequence encodes CASSLRTIAGGSTDTQYF. This chain connects TRBV27 to TRBJ2-3, with 10 bases matching TRBD2. J lost 0 bases, V lost 5 bases, and 11 bases had no gene match. In germline, CDR1 is MNHEY, CDR2 SMNVEV (reference sequence). The CDR3 covers 18 residues.

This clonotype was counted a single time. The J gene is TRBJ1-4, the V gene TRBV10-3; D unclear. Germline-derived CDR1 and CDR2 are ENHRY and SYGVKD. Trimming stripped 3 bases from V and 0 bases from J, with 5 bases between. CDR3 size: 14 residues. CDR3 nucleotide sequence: TGTGCCATCAGTGACCCCGCAACTAATGAAAAACTGTTTTTT. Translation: CAISDPATNEKLFF.

CDR3 DNA: TGTGCCAGCATCTTCACTAGCGGGGGGACCAGCTCCTACAATGAGCAGTTCTTC. It encodes CASIFTSGGTSSYNEQFF. V usage is TRBV12-3 or TRBV12-4 and J usage is TRBJ2-1; 12 nucleotides line up with TRBD2. The length of the CDR3 is 18 residues. The J segment lost 0 bases and the V segment lost 7 bases, leaving 10 bases of the junction unmatched.

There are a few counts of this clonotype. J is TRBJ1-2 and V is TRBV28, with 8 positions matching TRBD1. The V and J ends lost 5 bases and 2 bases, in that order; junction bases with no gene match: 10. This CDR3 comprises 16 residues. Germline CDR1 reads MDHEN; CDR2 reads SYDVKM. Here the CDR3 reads CASSPSLGQGNYGYTF. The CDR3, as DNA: TGTGCCAGCAGTCCCTCCCTCGGACAGGGCAACTATGGCTACACCTTC.

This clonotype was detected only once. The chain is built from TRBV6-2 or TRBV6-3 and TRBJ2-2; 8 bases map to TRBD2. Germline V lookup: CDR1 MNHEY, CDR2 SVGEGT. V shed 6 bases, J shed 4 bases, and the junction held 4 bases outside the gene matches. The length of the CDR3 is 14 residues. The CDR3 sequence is CASRPSGGTGELFF. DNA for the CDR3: TGTGCCAGCAGACCGAGCGGGGGCACCGGGGAGCTGTTTTTT.

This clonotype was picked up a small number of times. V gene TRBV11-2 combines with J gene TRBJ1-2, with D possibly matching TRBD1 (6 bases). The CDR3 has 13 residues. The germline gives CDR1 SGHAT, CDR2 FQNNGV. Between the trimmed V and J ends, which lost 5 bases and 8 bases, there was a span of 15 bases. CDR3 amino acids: CASSPGAAGGYTF. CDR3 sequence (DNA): TGTGCCAGCAGCCCGGGGGCAGCGGGAGGCTACACCTTC.

The CDR3 loop reads CAIGGTSGVVETQYF. CDR3 nucleotides: TGTGCCATCGGTGGGACTAGCGGGGTAGTGGAGACCCAGTACTTC. The chain links TRBV10-3 to TRBJ2-5; 13 bases fit TRBD2. The germline V gene has CDR1 ENHRY and CDR2 SYGVKD. The V gene end was trimmed by 8 bases and the J gene end by 5 bases; junction bases not matched to a gene: 8. The CDR3 consists of 15 residues.

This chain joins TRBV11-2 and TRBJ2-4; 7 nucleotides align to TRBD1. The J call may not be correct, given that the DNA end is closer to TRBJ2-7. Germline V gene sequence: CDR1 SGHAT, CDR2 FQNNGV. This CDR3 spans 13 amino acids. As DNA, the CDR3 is TGTGCCAGCAGCCACACAGGGGTCCACGAGCAGTACTTC. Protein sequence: CASSHTGVHEQYF.

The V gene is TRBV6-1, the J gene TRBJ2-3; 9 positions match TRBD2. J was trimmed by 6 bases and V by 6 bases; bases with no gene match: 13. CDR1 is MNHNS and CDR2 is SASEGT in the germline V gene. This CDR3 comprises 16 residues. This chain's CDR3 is CASRRARGGAWDTQYF. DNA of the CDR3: TGTGCCAGCAGGAGGGCTCGCGGGGGGGCATGGGATACGCAGTATTTT.

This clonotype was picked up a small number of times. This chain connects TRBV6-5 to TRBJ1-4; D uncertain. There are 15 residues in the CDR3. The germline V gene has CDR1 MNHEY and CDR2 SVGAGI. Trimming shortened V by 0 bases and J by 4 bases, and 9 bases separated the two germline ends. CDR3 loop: CASSYSQKINEKLFF. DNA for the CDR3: TGTGCCAGCAGTTACTCGCAAAAAATTAATGAAAAACTGTTTTTT.

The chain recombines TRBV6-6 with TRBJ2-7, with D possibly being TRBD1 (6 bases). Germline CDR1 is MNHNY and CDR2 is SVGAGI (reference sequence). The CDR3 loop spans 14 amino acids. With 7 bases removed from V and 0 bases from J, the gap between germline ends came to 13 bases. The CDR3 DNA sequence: TGTGCCAGCACTTCAAAGGACAGCTCCTACGAGCAGTACTTC. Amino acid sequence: CASTSKDSSYEQYF.